The entry that follows covers one TCR beta chain sequence. The antigen is undetermined. The CDR3 runs 14 residues. Trimming removed 1 base at V and 4 bases at J, with 10 bases between. The V gene's germline CDR1 is LNHNV and CDR2 YYDKDF (reference sequence). Donors comprised healthy HIV-negative adults lacking recent acute infections or vaccinations. Every one of the donors was a Caucasian adult that lived in Nashville, Tennessee. The entry originates in a study of shared clonotypes between healthy human individuals. Whole-study findings and limits: Some clonotypes were shared by all four sorted-subset donors, while others were not shared. The non-shared ones had lower generation probabilities than the shared ones. A handful of donors showed sharing of roughly 5% of naive CD4 clonotypes.

Assay used: immunoSEQ multiplex PCR; TCRdb lists only in-frame clones, some missing. Altogether 1,400,000 or so clones are present, 98% to 99% being singletons, with the ten largest covering 0.36%. This receptor was obtained from a man aged 25 to 40 in good health. The rearrangement joins TRBV15 to TRBJ1-2; D is possibly TRBD1 (5 bases). The sequenced material came from naive CD4+ T cells sorted from blood. Indicated subset: CD45RA+ positively selected. CDR3 nucleotide sequence: TGTGCCACCAGCAGAGGTGACAGTCGCTATGGCTACACCTTC. Amino acids: CATSRGDSRYGYTF. The full variable domain, with the rest looked up from reference TRBV15 and TRBJ1-2, is DAMVIQNPRYQVTQFGKPVTLSCSQTLNHNVMYWYQQKSSQAPKLLFHYYDKDFNNEADTPDNFQSRRPNTSFCFLDIRSPGLGDTAMYLCATSRGDSRYGYTFGSGTRLTVV.